The clone carrying this T cell receptor beta chain was seen more than once but under ten times. Its antigen is not identified. The data stem from a study of CD8+ T cells in alopecia areata. Broader study findings: Tissue-resident alphabeta T cells belonging to normal skin likewise get sequenced within scalp specimens.

The germline V and J ends were trimmed by 3 bases and 7 bases, with 3 bases remaining between them. CDR1 and CDR2 from the germline V gene are SGDLS and YYNGEE. The CDR3 runs to 10 residues. Sequencing used cDNA as its template, made by extracting RNA and reverse transcribing it. The protocol was immunoSEQ multiplex PCR, while the TCRdb copy is restricted to in-frame clones and leaves out a portion. The data hold 120,000 or so clones, with around 50% observed a single time. The investigators collected lesional scalp punch biopsies and peripheral blood from alopecia areata patients. From PBMCs, CD4+ and CD8+ T cells were sorted.

The specimen was NKG2D-low CD8+ T cells sorted from blood. This sequence joins TRBV9 and TRBJ2-3; no reliable D call. The sequence came from a human donor with alopecia areata. The CDR3 spells CASSGHTQYF. DNA of the CDR3: TGTGCCAGCAGCGGTCATACGCAGTATTTT.